Listed below are T cell receptor beta chains from one sample, sequenced in a study of shared clonotypes between healthy human individuals. Sequencing used immunoSEQ multiplex PCR; TCRdb keeps in-frame clones, though not all of them. Of about 1.4 million clones in the sample, roughly 96% were seen once. Specimen: naive CD4+ T cells sorted from blood. Every receptor here comes from a man aged 25 to 45 in good health. CDR3s include the opening cysteine and the closing phenylalanine or tryptophan. D genes are given only for firm matches. A clone size is listed for some rows: how often the clone was seen (once, few, many), or a class if it is expanded.

CDR3nt: TGCGCCAGCAGCTTGGACCTAGCGGGAGGTAGAGCCATGAACTTC
CDR3aa: CASSLDLAGGRAMNF
j_gene: TRBJ2-7
v_gene: TRBV5-1
len: 15
abundance: .
d_gene: TRBD2

CDR3nt: TGCGCCAGCAGTCAACCAGGCGAATGGACTAGCGGGATGGCAGATACGCAGTATTTT
CDR3aa: CASSQPGEWTSGMADTQYF
j_gene: TRBJ2-3
v_gene: TRBV23-1
len: 19
abundance: .
d_gene: TRBD2

CDR3nt: TGCGCCAGCAGCACCCGACAGGGCCAAGAGACCCAGTACTTC
CDR3aa: CASSTRQGQETQYF
j_gene: TRBJ2-5
v_gene: TRBV5-1
len: 14
abundance: once
d_gene: TRBD1

CDR3nt: TGTGCCAGCAGCGTAGCCGGGAACACTGAAGCTTTCTTT
CDR3aa: CASSVAGNTEAFF
j_gene: TRBJ1-1
v_gene: TRBV9
len: 13
abundance: few
d_gene: .

CDR3nt: TGTGCCAGCAGCTTGCCCCCCACAGATACGCAGTATTTT
CDR3aa: CASSLPPTDTQYF
j_gene: TRBJ2-3
v_gene: TRBV9
len: 13
abundance: .
d_gene: .

CDR3nt: TGTGCCAGCAGCCAACCGGGACAGGGAAATGAGCAGTTCTTC
CDR3aa: CASSQPGQGNEQFF
j_gene: TRBJ2-1
v_gene: TRBV5-4
len: 14
abundance: .
d_gene: TRBD1

CDR3nt: TGCGCCAGCAGCCCGGGGGCTAGGGTTCTAGCCTACGAGCAGTACTTC
CDR3aa: CASSPGARVLAYEQYF
j_gene: TRBJ2-7
v_gene: TRBV5-1
len: 16
abundance: .
d_gene: .

CDR3nt: TGTGCCAGCTCACCACCGAGCCAGGCCCCCTTCGAGCAGTACTTC
CDR3aa: CASSPPSQAPFEQYF
j_gene: TRBJ2-7
v_gene: TRBV18
len: 15
abundance: .
d_gene: .

CDR3nt: TGTGCCAGCAGCTTACATGGAGGGATCATGGATACGCAGTATTTT
CDR3aa: CASSLHGGIMDTQYF
j_gene: TRBJ2-3
v_gene: TRBV11-1
len: 15
abundance: .
d_gene: .

CDR3nt: TGTGCCAGCAGACGACAGGGGGCTGGCGAGCAGTACTTC
CDR3aa: CASRRQGAGEQYF
j_gene: TRBJ2-7
v_gene: TRBV2
len: 13
abundance: .
d_gene: TRBD1

CDR3nt: TGTGCCAGCAGCTTGGAAGGGACTTACACTGAAGCTTTCTTT
CDR3aa: CASSLEGTYTEAFF
j_gene: TRBJ1-1
v_gene: TRBV5-6
len: 14
abundance: .
d_gene: .

CDR3nt: TGTGCCTGGAGTGTCGGAGGGAGCTCCTACGAGCAGTACTTC
CDR3aa: CAWSVGGSSYEQYF
j_gene: TRBJ2-7
v_gene: TRBV30
len: 14
abundance: once
d_gene: .

CDR3nt: TGTGCCAGCAGTATGACAGGCTGGTTGTCCAATGAGCAGTTCTTC
CDR3aa: CASSMTGWLSNEQFF
j_gene: TRBJ2-1
v_gene: TRBV28
len: 15
abundance: .
d_gene: .

CDR3nt: TGCGCCAGCAGCCAAGAGGGTGGACGGAGCTCCTACAATGAGCAGTTCTTC
CDR3aa: CASSQEGGRSSYNEQFF
j_gene: TRBJ2-1
v_gene: TRBV4-1
len: 17
abundance: .
d_gene: .

CDR3nt: TGTGCCAGCCGTCTGGCAGCCTCCTACGAGCAGTACTTC
CDR3aa: CASRLAASYEQYF
j_gene: TRBJ2-7
v_gene: TRBV27
len: 13
abundance: few
d_gene: .

CDR3nt: TGTGCCAGCAGGGCGGCCCGAGTCTTTCACACCATATATTTT
CDR3aa: CASRAARVFHTIYF
j_gene: TRBJ1-3
v_gene: TRBV2
len: 14
abundance: .
d_gene: .

CDR3nt: TGTGCCAGCAGCTCGCAGGGGGTCTACGAGCAGTACTTC
CDR3aa: CASSSQGVYEQYF
j_gene: TRBJ2-7
v_gene: TRBV11-1
len: 13
abundance: .
d_gene: TRBD1

CDR3nt: TGTGCCAGCAGCTTTACGGCCCACTCGGGGACCGGGGAGCTGTTTTTT
CDR3aa: CASSFTAHSGTGELFF
j_gene: TRBJ2-2
v_gene: TRBV5-5
len: 16
abundance: .
d_gene: .

CDR3nt: TGTGCCAGCAGTCCCTTCCCGGGACGTAACTACGAGCAGTACTTC
CDR3aa: CASSPFPGRNYEQYF
j_gene: TRBJ2-7
v_gene: TRBV27
len: 15
abundance: .
d_gene: .

CDR3nt: TGCGCCAGCAGCTCGGGACTTCGATCCTACGAGCAGTACTTC
CDR3aa: CASSSGLRSYEQYF
j_gene: TRBJ2-7
v_gene: TRBV5-1
len: 14
abundance: .
d_gene: .

CDR3nt: TGTGCCAGCAGTTTTAGCTGGTACAATGAGCAGTTCTTC
CDR3aa: CASSFSWYNEQFF
j_gene: TRBJ2-1
v_gene: TRBV28
len: 13
abundance: .
d_gene: .

CDR3nt: TGTGCCAGCAGCAAGGGGGACAGGCCTTTCTTTCTCAATCAGCCCCAGCATTTT
CDR3aa: CASSKGDRPFFLNQPQHF
j_gene: TRBJ1-5
v_gene: TRBV21-1
len: 18
abundance: .
d_gene: .

CDR3nt: TGTGCCACCAGCAGAGATCTCGGAGCCGGCGGCTTGGTGCAGTACTTC
CDR3aa: CATSRDLGAGGLVQYF
j_gene: TRBJ2-7
v_gene: TRBV15
len: 16
abundance: .
d_gene: .

CDR3nt: TGTGCCAGCAGCTTAGGGACAGGGGGCGCTGGAAACACCATATATTTT
CDR3aa: CASSLGTGGAGNTIYF
j_gene: TRBJ1-3
v_gene: TRBV7-6
len: 16
abundance: .
d_gene: TRBD1

CDR3nt: TGTGCCAGCTCACCGAGTTATACGGACACTGAAGCTTTCTTT
CDR3aa: CASSPSYTDTEAFF
j_gene: TRBJ1-1
v_gene: TRBV18
len: 14
abundance: once
d_gene: .

CDR3nt: TGTGCCAGCTACCTTCGGGGTAGCGGGAGTATAAATGAGCAGTTCTTC
CDR3aa: CASYLRGSGSINEQFF
j_gene: TRBJ2-1
v_gene: TRBV6-6
len: 16
abundance: .
d_gene: TRBD2

CDR3nt: TGTGCCAGCAGTTTTCTGGACAGGGTAAGGAATGAGCAGTTCTTC
CDR3aa: CASSFLDRVRNEQFF
j_gene: TRBJ2-1
v_gene: TRBV28
len: 15
abundance: .
d_gene: TRBD1

CDR3nt: TGTGCCAGCAGTGGTCGGAACAGGGGGCTTCGCAATCAGCCCCAGCATTTT
CDR3aa: CASSGRNRGLRNQPQHF
j_gene: TRBJ1-5
v_gene: TRBV6-1
len: 17
abundance: .
d_gene: TRBD1

CDR3nt: TGTGCCAGCAGTTTTACGGGACTAGCGGGAGTGAGCTCCTACAATGAGCAGTTCTTC
CDR3aa: CASSFTGLAGVSSYNEQFF
j_gene: TRBJ2-1
v_gene: TRBV28
len: 19
abundance: .
d_gene: TRBD2

CDR3nt: TGTGCCAGCGGAGGTCTGACAGGTCACGAGCAGTACTTC
CDR3aa: CASGGLTGHEQYF
j_gene: TRBJ2-7
v_gene: TRBV7-9
len: 13
abundance: .
d_gene: .

CDR3nt: TGCAGTGCTAGCTCCCTAAGTCGGCGGTACTTC
CDR3aa: CSASSLSRRYF
j_gene: TRBJ2-7
v_gene: TRBV20-1
len: 11
abundance: .
d_gene: .

CDR3nt: TGTGCCAGCAGCCCCAAAGGGTGGGGAGAGCAGTACTTC
CDR3aa: CASSPKGWGEQYF
j_gene: TRBJ2-7
v_gene: TRBV14
len: 13
abundance: .
d_gene: .

CDR3nt: TGCGCCAGCAGCTTGAACAGGGCCTCGTACGAGCAGTACTTC
CDR3aa: CASSLNRASYEQYF
j_gene: TRBJ2-7
v_gene: TRBV5-1
len: 14
abundance: .
d_gene: .

CDR3nt: TGCGCCAGCAGCGAACCCTCCGGCGAGCAGTACTTC
CDR3aa: CASSEPSGEQYF
j_gene: TRBJ2-7
v_gene: TRBV5-1
len: 12
abundance: .
d_gene: .

CDR3nt: TGCAGCAGCAGCCGGGACCTCAATGAGCAGTTCTTC
CDR3aa: CSSSRDLNEQFF
j_gene: TRBJ2-1
v_gene: TRBV29-1
len: 12
abundance: .
d_gene: .

CDR3nt: TGCGCCAGCAGCCAAGCGGTGGGGGCGAGGGTCTACGAGCAGTACTTC
CDR3aa: CASSQAVGARVYEQYF
j_gene: TRBJ2-7
v_gene: TRBV4-3
len: 16
abundance: .
d_gene: .

CDR3nt: TGCAGCGTTGACTGGGAGGGTGCTTTCTTT
CDR3aa: CSVDWEGAFF
j_gene: TRBJ1-1
v_gene: TRBV29-1
len: 10
abundance: once
d_gene: .

CDR3nt: TGTGCCAGCAGTTATCAGCGATCTGGGGGCTACACCTTC
CDR3aa: CASSYQRSGGYTF
j_gene: TRBJ1-2
v_gene: TRBV2
len: 13
abundance: .
d_gene: .

CDR3nt: TGCAGCGCAAACCAGGGGGAAGGTGAAGCTTTCTTT
CDR3aa: CSANQGEGEAFF
j_gene: TRBJ1-1
v_gene: TRBV29-1
len: 12
abundance: .
d_gene: TRBD1

CDR3nt: TGTGCCATCAGTGAGTCAGGGACCCCCTCTGGAAACACCATATATTTT
CDR3aa: CAISESGTPSGNTIYF
j_gene: TRBJ1-3
v_gene: TRBV10-3
len: 16
abundance: .
d_gene: .

CDR3nt: TGTGCCAGCAGCGTACTAGCATCCTACAATGAGCAGTTCTTC
CDR3aa: CASSVLASYNEQFF
j_gene: TRBJ2-1
v_gene: TRBV9
len: 14
abundance: .
d_gene: .

CDR3nt: TGTGCCAGCTCCGGGGGAGCGGGAATAAACAATGAGCAGTTCTTC
CDR3aa: CASSGGAGINNEQFF
j_gene: TRBJ2-1
v_gene: TRBV13
len: 15
abundance: .
d_gene: TRBD2

CDR3nt: TGTGCCAGCAGCTCCCTGCACAACACCGGGGAGCTGTTTTTT
CDR3aa: CASSSLHNTGELFF
j_gene: TRBJ2-2
v_gene: TRBV11-2
len: 14
abundance: .
d_gene: .

CDR3nt: TGTGCCAGCAGTTACACGGGTTTTGGGCAAGAGACCCAGTACTTC
CDR3aa: CASSYTGFGQETQYF
j_gene: TRBJ2-5
v_gene: TRBV6-6
len: 15
abundance: .
d_gene: .

CDR3nt: TGTGCCAGCAGTCGACAGGGGAATCAGCCCCAGCATTTT
CDR3aa: CASSRQGNQPQHF
j_gene: TRBJ1-5
v_gene: TRBV6-1
len: 13
abundance: .
d_gene: TRBD1

CDR3nt: TGTGCCAGCAGCAGAGGACTAGCGGGATCCACCGGGGAGCTGTTTTTT
CDR3aa: CASSRGLAGSTGELFF
j_gene: TRBJ2-2
v_gene: TRBV7-9
len: 16
abundance: once
d_gene: TRBD2

CDR3nt: TGTGCCAGCAGTGGGGGGTTCTTCAATGGCTACACCTTC
CDR3aa: CASSGGFFNGYTF
j_gene: TRBJ1-2
v_gene: TRBV7-9
len: 13
abundance: .
d_gene: .

CDR3nt: TGTGCCAGCAGCTTAGTAGGGTGGACAGCTAATGAAAAACTGTTTTTT
CDR3aa: CASSLVGWTANEKLFF
j_gene: TRBJ1-4
v_gene: TRBV7-2
len: 16
abundance: .
d_gene: .